This T cell receptor (beta chain) was sequenced in a study of PD-1 blockade in classical Hodgkin lymphoma. Study-level findings and limits: Reported findings placed baseline TCR diversity lower in newly diagnosed patients (compared with healthy donors). Possible causes of repertoire differences, disease activity or prior therapy, remain undefined. Whereas CD4+ TCR diversity had risen significantly by C4D1, CD8+ TCR diversity had not.

V gave up 6 bases and J gave up 4 bases; unmatched junction bases: 7. The CDR3 has 15 residues. Germline CDR1 and CDR2: MNHEY and SVGAGI. Time point specified: cycle 4 day 1 (C4D1), after less than 7 weeks of nivolumab. Exposure to brentuximab vedotin varied, and each patient had relapsed following autologous stem cell transplantation. Magnetic depletion of unwanted cells isolated CD4+ T cells from thawed PBMCs. With regard to this clone: Its antigen is as yet unknown.

Profiling relied on immunoSEQ multiplex PCR, and the TCRdb table lists in-frame clones only, not all of them. This sample yields under 20,000 clones, of which about 75% are seen a single time; nearly 2.5% belongs to the top ten. The clonotype comes from a human donor with classical Hodgkin lymphoma. The chain links TRBV6-5 to TRBJ2-1; 9 bases map to TRBD2. Specimen: CD4+ T cells from blood, collected before the fourth cycle of nivolumab. The CDR3 nucleotides are TGTGCCAGCAGCAAGACTAGCGGTAAATACAATGAGCAGTTCTTC. Encoded protein: CASSKTSGKYNEQFF.